This T cell receptor (beta chain) was found in a study of CD8 T cells in Susac syndrome. In the study overall: Patients with Susac syndrome were therapy-naive, on corticosteroids, or on intravenous immunoglobulin alone at blood draw.

There are 14 residues in the CDR3. Germline CDR1 and CDR2: MNHEY and SMNVEV (reference sequence). Trimming left V 9 bases short and J 6 bases short, with 21 bases between. Random hexamers primed reverse transcription of about 0.45 to 1 ug RNA. By means of immunoSEQ multiplex PCR, TCR beta CDR3 spanning 54 Vbeta and 13 Jbeta underwent amplification. Via MiXCR, TCRdb re-called the immunoSEQ multiplex PCR reads, giving one row per CDR3 protein. This repertoire shows some 180,000 distinct CDR3 sequences, just under 95% found once; its top ten account for more than 0.08%. TEMRA cells underwent FACS enrichment and CD8+ and CD4+ T cells underwent negative isolation.

The sequence derives from a human donor with Susac syndrome. The chain joins TRBV27 to TRBJ2-7, with unresolved D. The sequencing input was CD4+ T cells from PBMCs. The CDR3 loop is CASTLDGPDCEQYF. As DNA, the CDR3 is TGTGCCAGTACCCTGGACGGTCCAGACTGCGAGCAGTACTTC.